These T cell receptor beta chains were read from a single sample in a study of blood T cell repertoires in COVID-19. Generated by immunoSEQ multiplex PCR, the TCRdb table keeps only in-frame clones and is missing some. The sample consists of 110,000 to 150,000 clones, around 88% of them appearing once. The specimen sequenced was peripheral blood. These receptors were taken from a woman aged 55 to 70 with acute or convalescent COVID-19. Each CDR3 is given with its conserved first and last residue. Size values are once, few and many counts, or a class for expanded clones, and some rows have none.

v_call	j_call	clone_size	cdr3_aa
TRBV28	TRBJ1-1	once	CASSPWRQGAIEAFF
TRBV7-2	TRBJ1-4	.	CASSLRGQGAGEKLFF
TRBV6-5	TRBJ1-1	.	CASSYSTGTEAFF
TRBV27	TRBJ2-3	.	CASSFRGGGTDTQYF
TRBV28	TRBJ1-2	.	CASSLATNYGYTF
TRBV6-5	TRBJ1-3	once	CASSYSSGGSGNTIYF
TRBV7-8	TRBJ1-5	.	CASSQQGRAQPQHF
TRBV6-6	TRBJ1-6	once	CASSYAGVGSPLHF
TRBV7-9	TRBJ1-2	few	CASSVAMGGVFNYGYTF
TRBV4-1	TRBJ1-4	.	CASSQDREGKLFF
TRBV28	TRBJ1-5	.	CASSPGGSNQPQHF
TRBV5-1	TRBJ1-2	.	CASSSGQGEAYGYTF
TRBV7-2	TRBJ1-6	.	CASSSLEIYNSPLHF
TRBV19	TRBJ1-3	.	CASTWTLFSGNTIYF
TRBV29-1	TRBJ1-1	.	CSVRPGHRNTEAFF
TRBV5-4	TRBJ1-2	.	CASSLGTAYGYTF
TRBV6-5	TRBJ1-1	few	CASSYSQENTEAFF
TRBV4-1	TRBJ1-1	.	CASTPRQENTEAFF
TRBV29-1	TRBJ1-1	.	CSVGGLFGTEAFF
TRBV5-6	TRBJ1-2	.	CASSLSQGAYGYTF
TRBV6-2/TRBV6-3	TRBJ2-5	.	CATSRVPGLAGRETQYF
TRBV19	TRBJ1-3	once	CASSPNPWTATGNTIYF
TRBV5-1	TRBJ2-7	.	CASSSASSYEQYF
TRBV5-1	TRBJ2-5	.	CASSEGTSGGKETQYF
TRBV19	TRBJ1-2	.	CASRPDMQTGYTF
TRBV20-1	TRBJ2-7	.	CSASPLKTMKTYEQYF
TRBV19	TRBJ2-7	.	CASSHGQGLAYEQYF
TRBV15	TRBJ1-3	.	CATSRERQGLGNTIYF
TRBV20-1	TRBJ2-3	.	CSASSTSGFTDTQYF
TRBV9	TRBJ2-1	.	CASSVVGRGGLSEQFF
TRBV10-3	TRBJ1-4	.	CAISRDRGAGEKLFF
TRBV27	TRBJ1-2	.	CASRNQWGPGYTF
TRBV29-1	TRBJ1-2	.	CSVPGGYYGYTF
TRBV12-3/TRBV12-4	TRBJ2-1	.	CASTRLQGGEQFF
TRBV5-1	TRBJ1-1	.	CASSYGGNTEAFF
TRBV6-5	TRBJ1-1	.	CASSFGDTEAFF
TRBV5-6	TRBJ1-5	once	CASSRTGEWGNQPQHF
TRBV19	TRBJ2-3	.	CASRLTGSGRPDTQYF
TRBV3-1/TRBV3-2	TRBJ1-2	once	CASTRQGNGYTF
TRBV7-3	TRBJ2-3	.	CASSPQWDSRTDTQYF
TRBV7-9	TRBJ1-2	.	CASSLQVSYGYTF
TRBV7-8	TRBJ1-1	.	CASRFDTLNTEAFF
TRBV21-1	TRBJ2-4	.	CASSNGLAAAKNIQYF
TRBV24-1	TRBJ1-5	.	CATAPRQGGNQPQHF
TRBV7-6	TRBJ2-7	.	CASSPGGSYEQYF
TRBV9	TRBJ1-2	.	CASSVTIGGHYGYTF
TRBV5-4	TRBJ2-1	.	CASSSDSQSYNEQFF
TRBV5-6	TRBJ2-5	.	CASSLGDRQETQYF
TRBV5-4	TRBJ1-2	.	CASSTGTGPNGYTF